Listed below are T cell receptor beta chains from one sample, sequenced in a study of vaccination and CD4 T cells after COVID-19. For these receptors, no antigen is known. TCRdb re-called the PCR reads through MiXCR, storing one row per CDR3 protein. The sample has around 21,000 distinct CDR3 sequences; roughly 50% are singletons. This specimen consisted of CD4+ T cells from blood, cultured in vitro, obtained after SARS-CoV-2 vaccination. These receptors originate from a human donor who had recovered from COVID-19. The CDR3 runs from the conserved cysteine through the conserved F or W. Each record gives: CDR3 DNA, CDR3 protein, clone size, J gene, D gene, V gene. D genes are given only for firm matches. Where a row states a size, it is once, few, many or the class of an expanded clone; other rows omit it.

cdr3_nt: TGTGCCAGTAGCCTACAGAGAAACACTGAAGCTTTCTTT
cdr3_aa: CASSLQRNTEAFF
clone_size: .
j_call: TRBJ1-1
d_call: .
v_call: TRBV19

cdr3_nt: TGTGCCAGCAGCTTCGGACAGGGGACCCCCGGGGAGCTGTTTTTT
cdr3_aa: CASSFGQGTPGELFF
clone_size: .
j_call: TRBJ2-2
d_call: TRBD1
v_call: TRBV7-3

cdr3_nt: TGCAGTGCTCAAGGGAACACTGAAGCTTTCTTT
cdr3_aa: CSAQGNTEAFF
clone_size: .
j_call: TRBJ1-1
d_call: .
v_call: TRBV20-1

cdr3_nt: TGTGCCAGCAGCCCCCTGGGTTCAGGGGTTTGGACAGATACGCAGTATTTT
cdr3_aa: CASSPLGSGVWTDTQYF
clone_size: .
j_call: TRBJ2-3
d_call: .
v_call: TRBV5-6

cdr3_nt: TGTGCCAGCAGCTTAGGAGTCACTGAAGCTTTCTTT
cdr3_aa: CASSLGVTEAFF
clone_size: few
j_call: TRBJ1-1
d_call: .
v_call: TRBV7-2

cdr3_nt: TGTGCCAGCAGTGAGATGGCGGGAGGGCACCAAGAGACCCAGTACTTC
cdr3_aa: CASSEMAGGHQETQYF
clone_size: medium-sized
j_call: TRBJ2-5
d_call: TRBD2
v_call: TRBV25-1

cdr3_nt: TGTGCCAGCAGCTTAGCTAGCGGGTTCACAGATACGCAGTATTTT
cdr3_aa: CASSLASGFTDTQYF
clone_size: .
j_call: TRBJ2-3
d_call: TRBD2
v_call: TRBV7-3

cdr3_nt: TGTGCCAGTAGTTTTGGGCCTAGCAATCAGCGCCAGCATTTT
cdr3_aa: CASSFGPSNQRQHF
clone_size: .
j_call: TRBJ1-5
d_call: .
v_call: TRBV19

cdr3_nt: TGTGCCATCAGTGAGTCCCAGACAGGGGGTACTGAAGCTTTCTTT
cdr3_aa: CAISESQTGGTEAFF
clone_size: .
j_call: TRBJ1-1
d_call: TRBD1
v_call: TRBV10-3

cdr3_nt: TGTGCCAGCAGAGGGCTATATGCTAGCGGGACAAACCCAGCGAACACCGGGGAGCTGTTTTTT
cdr3_aa: CASRGLYASGTNPANTGELFF
clone_size: .
j_call: TRBJ2-2
d_call: TRBD2
v_call: TRBV7-8